Below, one T cell receptor beta chain is given with its context. What it recognizes is unknown. Trimming cost V 5 bases and J 8 bases; bases outside gene matches: 8. In germline, CDR1 is SGHRS, CDR2 YFSETQ. The CDR3 has 15 residues. This sample is drawn from a study of chemoradiotherapy in HPV16-positive cancers. Study at large: Functional T-cell assays on a couple of HPV16-positive patients' cells defined candidate HPV-specific clones and common TCR motifs. Points from the study as a whole: HPV-specific T cells were functionally defined from only two HPV16-positive patients.

Samples were taken several times over chemoradiotherapy. Produced via immunoSEQ multiplex PCR; TCRdb's table is partial and in-frame only. The sample carries about 9,700 clones, over 80% recorded once. The chain employs TRBV5-1 and TRBJ2-1, with 12 bases aligning to TRBD1. The TCR originated in a human donor with HPV-associated anogenital cancer. The source was blood, collected from a patient who underwent chemoradiotherapy. The CDR3 spells CASRRGTGGKDEQFF. CDR3 DNA sequence: TGCGCCAGCAGGCGCGGGACAGGGGGCAAAGATGAGCAGTTCTTC.